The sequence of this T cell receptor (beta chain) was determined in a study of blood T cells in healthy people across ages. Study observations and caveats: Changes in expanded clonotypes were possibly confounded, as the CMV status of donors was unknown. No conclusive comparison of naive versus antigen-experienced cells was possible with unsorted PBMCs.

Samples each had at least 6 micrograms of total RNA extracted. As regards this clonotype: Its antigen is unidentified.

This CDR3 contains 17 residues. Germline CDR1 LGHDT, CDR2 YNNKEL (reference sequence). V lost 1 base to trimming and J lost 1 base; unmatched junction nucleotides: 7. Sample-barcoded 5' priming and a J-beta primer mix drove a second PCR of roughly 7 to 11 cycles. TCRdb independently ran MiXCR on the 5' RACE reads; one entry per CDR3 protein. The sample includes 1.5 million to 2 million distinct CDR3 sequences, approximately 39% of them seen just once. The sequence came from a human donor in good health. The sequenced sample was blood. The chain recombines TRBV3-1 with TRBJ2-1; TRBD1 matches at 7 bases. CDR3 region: CASSQAGQVHSYNEQFF. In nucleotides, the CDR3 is TGTGCCAGCAGCCAAGCCGGACAGGTACATTCCTACAATGAGCAGTTCTTC.